The 32 T cell receptor beta chains below were found in one sample sequenced in a study of shared T cell receptors in the human thymus. This table comes from immunoSEQ multiplex PCR, and its TCRdb copy is limited to in-frame clones, with some not included. Of under 700,000 clones listed, approximately 80% are singletons. These sequences were also reported in another study, on human thymus T cells.

The sequenced sample consisted of thymocytes. The receptors here all came from a boy younger than two with a congenital heart defect.

V and J are TRBV28 and TRBJ2-3; 9 nucleotides agree with TRBD2. Germline V lookup: CDR1 MDHEN, CDR2 SYDVKM. V was clipped by 8 bases and J by 0 bases; unmatched bases: 0. The CDR3 has 13 residues. This chain's CDR3 is CASLAGSTDTQYF. As DNA, the CDR3 is TGTGCCAGCCTAGCGGGAAGCACAGATACGCAGTATTTT.

The chain couples TRBV28 to TRBJ1-5; weak D call: TRBD1 (5 bases). The CDR3 has 15 residues. V lost 0 bases and J 0 bases, leaving 6 bases between the germline ends. The germline gives CDR1 MDHEN, CDR2 SYDVKM. The CDR3 loop reads CASSLWTDSNQPQHF. DNA for the CDR3: TGTGCCAGCAGTTTATGGACAGATAGCAATCAGCCCCAGCATTTT.

The chain joins TRBV6-5 to TRBJ1-2; D not certain. The CDR3 spans 16 residues. Germline V gene sequence: CDR1 MNHEY, CDR2 SVGAGI. Trimming took off 4 bases at V and 0 bases at J, with 15 bases between the two ends. DNA for the CDR3: TGTGCCAGCAGTTCGGGCCCCGGGGTTGCTAACTATGGCTACACCTTC. Its protein is CASSSGPGVANYGYTF.

This clone was observed a few times. V is TRBV29-1 and J is TRBJ2-3, with 9 nucleotides matching TRBD1. J lost 2 bases, V lost 4 bases, and 13 bases had no gene match. The V gene's germline CDR1 is SQVTM and CDR2 ANQGSEA. This CDR3 region has 17 residues. The DNA for the CDR3 is TGCAGCGTTGTGGGTGAGGGGGGACAGGGAACCACAGATACGCAGTATTTT. Its protein is CSVVGEGGQGTTDTQYF.

The chain carries TRBV7-8 and TRBJ2-5, with D possibly being TRBD2 (6 bases). Germline V gene data show CDR1 as SGHVS and CDR2 as FQNEAQ. The V gene lost 4 bases and the J gene lost 6 bases, with 18 bases spanning the gap. The CDR3 runs 15 residues. The CDR3 sequence is CASSSGATGRKTQYF. CDR3 DNA: TGTGCCAGCAGCTCCGGGGCGACGGGGAGGAAGACCCAGTACTTC.

V and J are TRBV5-1 and TRBJ1-1; TRBD1 might be the D (5 bases). V shed 0 bases and J shed 0 bases, with 15 bases lying between them. Germline V gene sequence: CDR1 SGHRS, CDR2 YFSETQ. The CDR3 runs 17 residues. CDR3 sequence: CASSLEHRWGMNTEAFF. The CDR3 region has the DNA TGCGCCAGCAGCTTGGAGCACAGGTGGGGCATGAACACTGAAGCTTTCTTT. The entire variable domain, with the rest obtained from reference TRBV5-1 and TRBJ1-1, is as follows: KAGVTQTPRYLIKTRGQQVTLSCSPISGHRSVSWYQQTPGQGLQFLFEYFSETQRNKGNFPGRFSGRQFSNSRSEMNVSTLELGDSALYLCASSLEHRWGMNTEAFFGQGTRLTVV.

The chain uses TRBV5-1 and TRBJ2-7, with D tentatively TRBD1 (6 bases). The germline CDR1 and CDR2 sequences are SGHRS and YFSETQ. The V and J ends lost 1 base and 1 base respectively, with 18 bases between them. This CDR3 has 17 residues. The CDR3 region has the DNA TGCGCCAGCAGCTTGTTTTTTGGGGGCCTCCGATCCTACGAGCAGTACTTC. Protein: CASSLFFGGLRSYEQYF.

This clone was counted a single time. The chain has TRBV28 and TRBJ2-5; 7 bases are shared with TRBD1. Trimming cost V 5 bases and J 2 bases; bases outside gene matches: 11. Germline CDR1 is MDHEN and CDR2 is SYDVKM. CDR3 length equals 16 residues. This chain's CDR3 is CASSNYGTATQETQYF. CDR3 nucleotides: TGTGCCAGCAGTAACTACGGGACAGCAACTCAAGAGACCCAGTACTTC.

The V and J genes are TRBV4-3 and TRBJ2-3; the match to TRBD2 covers 8 bases. Germline V gene sequence: CDR1 LGHNA, CDR2 YSLEER. The CDR3 consists of 17 residues. The V gene end was trimmed by 1 base and the J gene end by 2 bases; junction bases not matched to a gene: 8. For the CDR3, the DNA is TGCGCCAGCAGCCAAGGGGTGCGCGGGAGGAACACAGATACGCAGTATTTT. It is translated as CASSQGVRGRNTDTQYF.

This rearrangement joins TRBV6-1 to TRBJ2-3; TRBD1 agrees at 8 bases. Germline V lookup: CDR1 MNHNS, CDR2 SASEGT. The V segment lost 4 bases and the J segment 1 base; nucleotides outside the gene matches: 7. CDR3 size: 16 residues. CDR3 DNA: TGTGCCAGCAGTGCAGACAGGGGTGGGGGCACAGATACGCAGTATTTT. Its translation is CASSADRGGGTDTQYF.

The gene calls are TRBV7-2 and TRBJ2-7, with a possible D match to TRBD2 (5 bases). Germline assignment: CDR1 SGHTA and CDR2 FQGNSA. This CDR3 contains 12 residues. Trimming shortened V by 5 bases and J by 6 bases, and 11 bases separated the two germline ends. Written as DNA, the CDR3 is TGTGCCAGCAGCCCGGACTTCTTCGAGCAGTACTTC. Amino acid sequence: CASSPDFFEQYF. Full variable domain (outside the CDR3, taken from reference TRBV7-2 and TRBJ2-7): GAGVSQSPSNKVTEKGKDVELRCDPISGHTALYWYRQSLGQGLEFLIYFQGNSAPDKSGLPSDRFSAERTGGSVSTLTIQRTQQEDSAVYLCASSPDFFEQYFGPGTRLTVT.

This clone was counted only a few times. This chain links TRBV14 with TRBJ2-1; 13 bases align to TRBD2. The CDR3 is 17 amino acids. The germline V gene has CDR1 SGHDN and CDR2 FVKESK. Trimming removed 1 base from V and 10 bases from J; junction bases left unmatched: 10. Here the CDR3 reads CASSQAGRLAGGHEQFF. The CDR3 coding sequence is TGTGCCAGCAGCCAAGCCGGAAGACTAGCGGGAGGTCACGAGCAGTTCTTC.

To note about this clone: At one of its ends the junction is not consistent with the germline gene, which may arise from a read error. The J gene is TRBJ2-2, the V gene TRBV7-7; 7 bases align to TRBD1. The CDR3 is made up of 16 amino acids. Germline V gene sequence: CDR1 SSHAT, CDR2 FNYEAQ (reference sequence). Here the CDR3 reads CASSAWTGANTGELFF. The CDR3, as DNA: TGTGCTAGCAGCGCGTGGACAGGAGCTAACACCGGGGAGCTGTTTTTT.

V usage is TRBV6-5 and J usage is TRBJ1-1; maybe TRBD1 (6 bases). Deletions cut 4 bases from V and 0 bases from J, with 15 bases between. The CDR3 is 16 residues long. CDR1 is MNHEY, CDR2 SVGAGI, per germline. CDR3 sequence: CASSLQGGSLNTEAFF. The CDR3 nucleotides are TGTGCCAGCAGTTTACAGGGCGGCTCTCTGAACACTGAAGCTTTCTTT.

A few counts support this clone. This chain links TRBV28 with TRBJ2-7; TRBD2 matches 10 bases. This CDR3 has 15 amino acids. Germline V gives CDR1 MDHEN, CDR2 SYDVKM. Trimming cost V 7 bases and J 2 bases; bases outside gene matches: 8. The CDR3, as DNA: TGTGCCAGCACCCCCAGCGGGAGGGTTCCCTACGAGCAGTACTTC. It codes for CASTPSGRVPYEQYF.

The chain links TRBV27 to TRBJ2-3; perhaps TRBD2 as D (6 bases). CDR1 is MNHEY, CDR2 SMNVEV, per germline (reference sequence). CDR3 length: 14 amino acids. V gave up 3 bases and J gave up 3 bases, with 10 bases separating them. This CDR3 reads CASSLIGGTDTQYF. In DNA form, the CDR3 reads TGTGCCAGCAGTTTGATAGGAGGGACAGATACGCAGTATTTT.

The chain couples TRBV29-1 to TRBJ2-2; TRBD2 might be the D (6 bases). The CDR3 runs to 16 residues. Between the trimmed V and J ends, which lost 3 bases and 5 bases, there was a span of 19 bases. CDR1 and CDR2 (germline): SQVTM, ANQGSEA. CDR3 coding DNA: TGCAGCGTTGATTCCCCCTGGGGCGGGACTACCGGGGAGCTGTTTTTT. Residues: CSVDSPWGGTTGELFF.

This clone was recorded once. The chain carries TRBV5-1 and TRBJ1-1; 9 nucleotides match TRBD1. This CDR3 spans 17 amino acids. V lost 0 bases to trimming and J lost 4 bases; unmatched junction nucleotides: 10. Germline CDR1 and CDR2: SGHRS and YFSETQ. The CDR3: CASSLDPLTGGTTEAFF. In DNA form, the CDR3 reads TGCGCCAGCAGCTTGGACCCTTTGACAGGGGGGACCACTGAAGCTTTCTTT.

The chain links TRBV29-1 to TRBJ2-7, with TRBD2 matching 9 bases. The CDR3 covers 15 residues. Germline V gives CDR1 SQVTM, CDR2 ANQGSEA. The V and J ends lost 7 bases and 2 bases, in that order; junction bases with no gene match: 12. CDR3 in DNA: TGCAGCGCCAACCTTAGCGGGAGCCCACCCTACGAGCAGTACTTC. This translates into CSANLSGSPPYEQYF.

The J gene is TRBJ1-5, the V gene TRBV6-1, with D perhaps TRBD1 (6 bases). The CDR3 sequence is 15 residues long. Germline-derived CDR1 and CDR2 are MNHNS and SASEGT. Trimming took 7 bases from V and 6 from J, leaving 19 bases between them. The CDR3 DNA reads as TGTGCCAGCAAGGGTTTTGGCAGGGGAGTTCAGCCCCAGCATTTT. It encodes CASKGFGRGVQPQHF.

This rearrangement joins TRBV11-2 to TRBJ2-5; tentatively, D is TRBD2 (6 bases). Germline loops: CDR1 SGHAT, CDR2 FQNNGV. Trimming cost V 6 bases and J 3 bases, with 20 bases left between them. This CDR3 is 16 amino acids long. This CDR3 reads CASRPGRAGGEETQYF. In DNA, the CDR3 is TGTGCCAGCAGACCAGGCCGGGCAGGAGGGGAAGAGACCCAGTACTTC.

Comment on this clone: Other DNA sequences in the same sample also yield this CDR3. The V gene is TRBV6-6, the J gene TRBJ2-7; TRBD2 is a possible D gene (6 bases). Germline assignment: CDR1 MNHNY and CDR2 SVGAGI (reference sequence). The V end lost 3 bases, the J end lost 3 bases, and 12 bases lay between the germline ends. CDR3 length equals 14 residues. In nucleotides, the CDR3 is TGTGCCAGCAGTTATGGGGAGGCCTACTACGAGCAGTACTTC. It is translated as CASSYGEAYYEQYF.

The CDR3 coding sequence is TGCGCCAGCAGTAACAGGGCTGGGCAGCCCCAGCATTTT. Its protein product is CASSNRAGQPQHF. The chain has TRBV10-2 and TRBJ1-5, with a tentative D call TRBD1 (6 bases). The germline gives CDR1 WSHSY, CDR2 SAAADI. With 5 bases removed from V and 7 bases from J, the gap between germline ends came to 12 bases. The CDR3 loop spans 13 amino acids.

V usage is TRBV29-1 and J usage is TRBJ1-2; 9 bases map to TRBD1. Germline trimming cut 5 bases from V and 6 bases from J; bases unmatched to any gene: 4. Germline CDR1 is SQVTM and CDR2 is ANQGSEA. This CDR3 contains 12 residues. The CDR3 sequence is CSVSRTGDGYTF. CDR3 coding DNA: TGCAGCGTTTCAAGGACAGGGGATGGCTACACCTTC.

This chain joins TRBV7-9 and TRBJ2-7; 9 nucleotides line up with TRBD1. This CDR3 spans 13 amino acids. In germline, CDR1 is SEHNR, CDR2 FQNEAQ (reference sequence). V trimming: 8 bases; J trimming: 1 base; junction bases outside the gene matches: 3. CDR3 bases: TGTGCCAGCTCCGGGACAGGGTCCTACGAGCAGTACTTC. This sequence encodes CASSGTGSYEQYF.

This chain joins TRBV6-5 and TRBJ2-5; TRBD2 aligns across 12 bases. The CDR3 runs 16 residues. V lost 4 bases and J lost 3; bases outside the gene matches: 6. Germline CDR1 and CDR2: MNHEY and SVGAGI. The DNA for the CDR3 is TGTGCCAGCAGTTTCCAGACTAGCGGGAGTGAAGAGACCCAGTACTTC. It translates to CASSFQTSGSEETQYF.

The chain couples TRBV5-6 to TRBJ1-2; 8 nucleotides match TRBD1. The germline CDR1 and CDR2 sequences are SGHDT and YYEEEE. Trimming at V came to 3 bases and at J to 8 bases, leaving 12 bases not matched to a gene. CDR3 size: 15 residues. The CDR3 here is CASSWSLQGAWGYTF. The CDR3 nucleotides read TGTGCCAGCAGCTGGAGTCTCCAGGGGGCTTGGGGCTACACCTTC.

The J gene is TRBJ2-7, the V gene TRBV15, with TRBD2 matching over 14 bases. This CDR3 region has 23 residues. With V trimmed by 0 bases and J by 2 bases, 21 bases remained unmatched. The germline CDR1 and CDR2 sequences are LNHNV and YYDKDF (reference sequence). The CDR3 reads CATSREGGRDFLGLAGAAYEQYF. CDR3 coding DNA: TGTGCCACCAGCAGAGAGGGGGGGAGGGACTTCTTGGGACTAGCGGGAGCAGCCTACGAGCAGTACTTC.

The chain uses TRBV6-5 and TRBJ1-4, with TRBD1 identical over 7 bases. With 8 bases clipped from V and 7 bases from J, the junction kept 4 bases outside the gene matches. The CDR3 is 12 residues long. Germline V gene data show CDR1 as MNHEY and CDR2 as SVGAGI. CDR3: CASQGVGEKLFF. Written as DNA, the CDR3 is TGTGCCAGCCAGGGGGTGGGTGAAAAACTGTTTTTT.

This sequence joins TRBV10-1 and TRBJ2-7; 8 bases line up with TRBD1. The V and J ends lost 6 bases and 6 bases, in that order; junction bases with no gene match: 19. Per germline, CDR1 WNHNN and CDR2 SYGVQD (reference sequence). The CDR3 has 17 amino acids. In nucleotides, the CDR3 is TGCGCCAGCAGCGAGGGGCCCCGGACAGGGATTGGAACCGAGCAGTACTTC. Encoded protein: CASSEGPRTGIGTEQYF.

The rearrangement uses TRBV28 and TRBJ2-7; 8 bases align to TRBD1. This CDR3 has 17 residues. Per germline, CDR1 MDHEN and CDR2 SYDVKM. With 5 bases clipped from V and 7 bases from J, the junction kept 19 bases outside the gene matches. This CDR3 reads CASSLHFPGQGAGEQYF. CDR3 sequence (DNA): TGTGCCAGCAGTCTTCATTTCCCGGGCCAGGGGGCGGGTGAGCAGTACTTC.

As regards this clone: One junction end does not reproduce the germline sequence, and a read error may be involved. This rearrangement joins TRBV11-2 to TRBJ2-4; TRBD2 matches 11 bases. Germline-derived CDR1 and CDR2 are SGHAT and FQNNGV. The length of the CDR3 is 15 residues. The CDR3 loop is CASSPRGLAGGRRDF. The CDR3 nucleotides are TGTGCCAGCAGCCCCCGGGGGCTAGCGGGAGGCCGCAGGGACTTC.